Below, 21 T cell receptor beta chains from the same sample are listed, as sequenced in a study of OX40 agonist ivuxolimab in advanced cancers. Assay: immunoSEQ multiplex PCR; the TCRdb copy retains only in-frame clones and omits some. The table lists about 73,000 clones, approximately 86% of them singletons. The source was CD4+ or CD8+ T cells sorted from blood, collected in a trial of the OX40 agonist ivuxolimab. The source is an adult with an advanced solid tumor such as melanoma, head and neck, liver or kidney cancer.

This sequence joins TRBV4-3 and TRBJ2-2; D gene uncertain. Germline-derived CDR1 and CDR2 are LGHNA and YSLEER. V dropped 2 bases and J dropped 4 bases, with 5 bases sitting between them. The CDR3 consists of 13 residues. The DNA for the CDR3 is TGCGCCAGCAGCCAAACAACCACCGGGGAGCTGTTTTTT. It translates to CASSQTTTGELFF.

This chain connects TRBV2 to TRBJ2-4, with a weak D call TRBD2 (5 bases). The V end was cut by 4 bases, the J end by 1 base, with 14 bases between. The CDR3 spans 16 residues. Germline loops: CDR1 SNHLY, CDR2 FYNNEI. The CDR3 coding sequence is TGTGCCAGCAGTGTAGAGGAGGCTTGGGCCAAAAACATTCAGTACTTC. This sequence encodes CASSVEEAWAKNIQYF.

This chain connects TRBV6-5 to TRBJ2-1; D not certain. The V gene lost 6 bases and the J gene lost 2 bases, with 14 bases spanning the gap. This CDR3 comprises 15 residues. The V gene's germline CDR1 is MNHEY and CDR2 SVGAGI. Here the CDR3 DNA reads TGTGCCAGCAGCCTCGGGCTAGACCCCTACAATGAGCAGTTCTTC. This translates into CASSLGLDPYNEQFF.

The J gene is TRBJ2-4, the V gene TRBV19, with D unclear. The CDR3 spans 14 residues. The V end was cut by 4 bases, the J end by 4 bases, with 11 bases between. Germline V gene sequence: CDR1 LNHDA, CDR2 SQIVND (reference sequence). CDR3 sequence: CASSTDPLKNIQYF. CDR3 nucleotide sequence: TGTGCCAGTAGTACCGACCCGCTAAAAAACATTCAGTACTTC.

The chain joins TRBV5-1 to TRBJ1-3, with TRBD1 identical over 8 bases. Germline V lookup: CDR1 SGHRS, CDR2 YFSETQ. The CDR3 spans 14 residues. V lost 4 bases, J lost 3 bases, and 3 bases stayed unmatched. In nucleotides, the CDR3 is TGCGCCAGCAGCGAACAGGGGGGTGGAAACACCATATATTTT. Encoded protein: CASSEQGGGNTIYF.

The V and J genes are TRBV28 and TRBJ2-1, with TRBD2 matching 8 bases. V lost 4 bases and J lost 8; bases outside the gene matches: 10. Germline lookup yields CDR1 MDHEN and CDR2 SYDVKM. The CDR3 runs 15 residues. CDR3 bases: TGTGCCAGCAGTTCCGGGGGGGCCCTAAACCATGAGCAGTTCTTC. Amino acids: CASSSGGALNHEQFF.

This sequence joins TRBV18 and TRBJ2-5; D is undetermined. CDR1 is KGHSH and CDR2 is LQKENI in the germline V gene. The CDR3 runs to 11 residues. V lost 4 bases and J lost 3, with 3 bases in between. The CDR3 nucleotides read TGTGCCAGCTCACAAGAAGAGACCCAGTACTTC. Translating it yields CASSQEETQYF.

The chain combines TRBV21-1 with TRBJ2-2; the listed D gene, TRBD2, was not tested against the DNA. TRBV21-1 is flagged as a pseudogene. This CDR3 is 17 amino acids long. CDR3 bases: TGTGCCAGCAGCAAAAGGACTAGTCGGGCGAACACCGGGGAGCTGTTTTTT. Protein product: CASSKRTSRANTGELFF.

This clone was seen only once. The CDR3 DNA sequence: TGTGCCATCAGCCTACAGGGGAACACTGAAGCTTTCTTT. Protein: CAISLQGNTEAFF. V gene TRBV10-3 combines with J gene TRBJ1-1, with D tentatively TRBD1 (6 bases). Germline V gene data show CDR1 as ENHRY and CDR2 as SYGVKD. CDR3 length: 13 residues. Trimming pared 6 bases from V and 1 base from J, leaving 9 bases between.

This sequence joins TRBV4-3 and TRBJ2-1; D may be TRBD1 (5 bases). The CDR3 has 15 residues. Germline values: CDR1 LGHNA, CDR2 YSLEER. V was cut by 5 bases and J by 4 bases, with 15 bases left in between. The CDR3 coding sequence is TGCGCCAGCAGCACGGCAGGGTCCCCTTACAATGAGCAGTTCTTC. As protein: CASSTAGSPYNEQFF.

This chain uses TRBV6-1 with TRBJ2-7, with a tentative D call TRBD1 (5 bases). V was shortened by 0 bases and J by 2 bases, with 11 bases between the two germline ends. The CDR3 is 15 amino acids. CDR1 is MNHNS, CDR2 SASEGT, per germline. The CDR3 protein is CASSEAGPAAYEQYF. CDR3 nucleotide sequence: TGTGCCAGCAGTGAAGCGGGGCCAGCAGCCTACGAGCAGTACTTC.

CDR3 DNA sequence: TGTGCCAGCAGTTTCGGGAGGACCCAGTACTTC. Translation gives CASSFGRTQYF. The rearrangement joins TRBV27 to TRBJ2-5, with D possibly matching TRBD2 (6 bases). V dropped 3 bases and J dropped 7 bases, with 6 bases sitting between them. The germline V gene has CDR1 MNHEY and CDR2 SMNVEV (reference sequence). The CDR3 loop spans 11 amino acids.

This clone came up a few times. This sequence joins TRBV7-2 and TRBJ2-7; D gene uncertain. V was clipped by 5 bases and J by 4 bases, with 9 bases between them. The CDR3 loop spans 12 amino acids. Germline V gene data show CDR1 as SGHTA and CDR2 as FQGNSA. DNA of the CDR3: TGTGCCAGCAGCAAGACCCTGTACGAGCAGTACTTC. Encoded protein: CASSKTLYEQYF.

V gene TRBV5-1 combines with J gene TRBJ2-7; 7 bases line up with TRBD1. CDR1 is SGHRS, CDR2 YFSETQ, per germline. This CDR3 is 14 amino acids long. V dropped 4 bases and J dropped 3; count of bases not matched to a gene: 7. The chain's CDR3 is CASSRGTENYEQYF. The CDR3, as DNA: TGCGCCAGCAGCCGAGGGACAGAAAACTACGAGCAGTACTTC.

The chain combines TRBV9 with TRBJ1-3; no clear D gene. V was cut by 1 base and J by 0 bases, with 11 bases left in between. The CDR3 has 16 residues. Germline CDR1 and CDR2: SGDLS and YYNGEE. The CDR3 nucleotides read TGTGCCAGCAGCGTAAGGGAACGAAGCTCTGGAAACACCATATATTTT. This codes for CASSVRERSSGNTIYF.

The chain is built from TRBV10-3 and TRBJ2-7, with D possibly being TRBD2 (6 bases). CDR1 is ENHRY and CDR2 is SYGVKD in the germline V gene. V was trimmed by 4 bases and J by 3 bases, leaving 16 bases between them. The CDR3 is 15 residues long. CDR3 nucleotide sequence: TGTGCCATCAGTGTCTCTTTCGGGGGAGACTACGAGCAGTACTTC. Amino acid sequence: CAISVSFGGDYEQYF.

The chain is built from TRBV6-5 and TRBJ1-5; TRBD1 agrees at 8 bases. The germline CDR1 and CDR2 sequences are MNHEY and SVGAGI. Trimming cost V 5 bases and J 6 bases; bases outside gene matches: 9. This CDR3 region has 15 residues. In DNA form, the CDR3 reads TGTGCCAGCAGTCCTTCCACAGGGGGGAGTCAGCCCCAGCATTTT. Amino acid sequence: CASSPSTGGSQPQHF.

V is TRBV4-1 and J is TRBJ1-3; maybe TRBD1 (5 bases). The germline gives CDR1 MGHRA, CDR2 YSYEKL. There are 15 residues in the CDR3. Trimming removed 4 bases at V and 2 bases at J, with 12 bases between. CDR3 sequence (DNA): TGCGCCAGCAGCCTGGTGGGGGGAACTGGAAACACCATATATTTT. Its protein is CASSLVGGTGNTIYF.

The CDR3 DNA reads as TGCGCCAGCAGCCAAGATGTCGGGCTTCGTGGGGCCAACGTCCTGACTTTC. Translated, it gives CASSQDVGLRGANVLTF. The J gene is TRBJ2-6, the V gene TRBV4-3; D not resolved. Germline V gene lookup returns CDR1 LGHNA and CDR2 YSLEER. V lost 0 bases and J lost 3, with 12 bases in between. CDR3 size: 17 residues.

The chain combines TRBV28 with TRBJ1-1; the D gene is possibly TRBD1 (5 bases). The CDR3 has 14 residues. V lost 4 bases and J 3 bases, leaving 12 bases between the germline ends. Germline-derived CDR1 and CDR2 are MDHEN and SYDVKM. The CDR3 DNA reads TGTGCCAGCAGTTCCTATGGGGGATACACTGAAGCTTTCTTT. Amino acids: CASSSYGGYTEAFF. Full variable domain (outside the CDR3, taken from reference TRBV28 and TRBJ1-1): DVKVTQSSRYLVKRTGEKVFLECVQDMDHENMFWYRQDPGLGLRLIYFSYDVKMKEKGDIPEGYSVSREKKERFSLILESASTNQTSMYLCASSSYGGYTEAFFGQGTRLTVV.

This clone was observed a handful of times. V usage is TRBV27 and J usage is TRBJ2-3; D is undetermined. Deletions cut 5 bases from V and 2 bases from J, with 8 bases between. The CDR3 length is 13 residues. Germline CDR1 and CDR2: MNHEY and SMNVEV (reference sequence). The DNA for the CDR3 is TGTGCCAGCAGTCCCCACGCCACAGATACGCAGTATTTT. This encodes CASSPHATDTQYF.